These 24 T cell receptor beta chains were all obtained from the same sample, sequenced in a study of cytomegalovirus exposure and HLA in healthy donors. The PCR used 60 Vbeta and 13 Jbeta primers. Clones were sequenced by immunoSEQ multiplex PCR, and TCRdb holds only the in-frame ones, with some missing. The table records about 150,000 clones, roughly 80% of them present only once. The specimen was PBMCs. The origin of the receptors is a woman in her 40s in good health and CMV-seronegative.

CDR3 sequence (DNA): TGTGCCAGCACCTCTAGGGGTCCTGGGGCCAACGTCCTGACTTTC. Translated, it gives CASTSRGPGANVLTF. The chain carries TRBV6-5 and TRBJ2-6, with D maybe TRBD1 (5 bases). V lost 7 bases, J lost 2 bases, and 12 bases lay in between. Germline V gene lookup returns CDR1 MNHEY and CDR2 SVGAGI. The CDR3 totals 15 residues.

This chain uses TRBV19 with TRBJ2-1; 8 nucleotides align to TRBD1. The ends lost 2 bases at V and 4 bases at J; junction bases unmatched: 7. Germline V CDR1 and CDR2: LNHDA, SQIVND (reference sequence). The CDR3 sequence is 16 residues long. DNA for the CDR3: TGTGCCAGTAGTATAATCCAGGGGGCATTATACAATGAGCAGTTCTTC. Its protein is CASSIIQGALYNEQFF.

V usage is TRBV28 and J usage is TRBJ1-4; 7 bases line up with TRBD1. Germline V gene data show CDR1 as MDHEN and CDR2 as SYDVKM. The CDR3 is made up of 16 amino acids. Germline trimming cut 3 bases from V and 7 bases from J; bases unmatched to any gene: 11. CDR3 in amino acids: CASSFAQTGASEKLFF. In nucleotides, the CDR3 is TGTGCCAGCAGTTTCGCCCAAACAGGGGCTTCTGAAAAACTGTTTTTT.

V gene TRBV5-1 combines with J gene TRBJ1-2; the D is unclear. This CDR3 is 15 amino acids long. Looked up from germline, CDR1 is SGHRS and CDR2 is YFSETQ. V was clipped by 4 bases and J by 0 bases, with 13 bases between them. Written as DNA, the CDR3 is TGCGCCAGCAGCGCACAAGATGGAGCTAACTATGGCTACACCTTC. Translating it yields CASSAQDGANYGYTF.

The sample holds a few counts of this clone. The V and J genes are TRBV19 and TRBJ2-5; TRBD2 is a possible D gene (5 bases). The CDR3 length is 14 residues. Trimming pared 6 bases from V and 1 base from J, leaving 12 bases between. Looked up from germline, CDR1 is LNHDA and CDR2 is SQIVND (reference sequence). The CDR3 DNA is TGTGCCAGTAGCCTAACCGGGATCCAAGAGACCCAGTACTTC. It is translated as CASSLTGIQETQYF.

This sequence joins TRBV5-1 and TRBJ1-6, with TRBD1 matching 7 bases. V trimming: 4 bases; J trimming: 3 bases; junction bases outside the gene matches: 4. Per the germline V gene, CDR1 is SGHRS and CDR2 is YFSETQ. CDR3 size: 15 residues. The CDR3 nucleotides read TGCGCCAGCAGCACAGGGACAGTCTATAATTCACCCCTCCACTTT. Translating it yields CASSTGTVYNSPLHF.

This chain links TRBV4-2 with TRBJ1-1; 10 nucleotides match TRBD1. After removal of 2 bases from V and 0 bases from J, the junction contained 9 bases not matched to a gene. Germline assignment: CDR1 LGHNA and CDR2 YNFKEQ. The CDR3 is made up of 18 amino acids. The CDR3 coding sequence is TGTGCCAGCAGCCAAATCAGATGGGACAGGGGCATGAACACTGAAGCTTTCTTT. This translates into CASSQIRWDRGMNTEAFF.

This rearrangement joins TRBV5-1 to TRBJ1-2; a weak D match, TRBD1 (5 bases). Trimming shortened V by 5 bases and J by 7 bases, and 12 bases separated the two germline ends. The CDR3 consists of 12 residues. Germline lookup yields CDR1 SGHRS and CDR2 YFSETQ. CDR3 sequence: CASSLTGFGYTF. The CDR3 DNA sequence: TGCGCCAGCAGTCTTACAGGTTTTGGCTACACCTTC.

The chain uses TRBV7-9 and TRBJ2-5, with 12 bases aligning to TRBD1. The germline gives CDR1 SEHNR, CDR2 FQNEAQ (reference sequence). The CDR3 covers 15 residues. V shed 5 bases and J 5 bases; nucleotides not matched to a gene: 6. CDR3 DNA sequence: TGTGCCAGCAGCCCCCGGGACAGGGGGCACGAGACCCAGTACTTC. Translated: CASSPRDRGHETQYF.

This sequence joins TRBV2 and TRBJ2-7; D is perhaps TRBD2 (5 bases). Looked up from germline, CDR1 is SNHLY and CDR2 is FYNNEI. The CDR3 spans 13 residues. V lost 8 bases and J 3 bases, leaving 14 bases between the germline ends. The CDR3 DNA follows: TGTGCCAGCGAGGGAGTCGGTGGCTACGAGCAGTACTTC. This encodes CASEGVGGYEQYF.

The rearrangement joins TRBV6-4 to TRBJ2-5; a possible D gene is TRBD2 (5 bases). TRBJ2-7 matches the DNA end more closely, so the J call is doubtful. The CDR3 sequence is 15 residues long. The V gene's germline CDR1 is MRHNA and CDR2 SNTAGT. CDR3 loop: CASSDSADYSYEQYF. In DNA form, the CDR3 reads TGTGCCAGCAGTGACTCCGCAGACTACTCCTACGAGCAGTACTTC.

V and J are TRBV18 and TRBJ2-1; no clear D gene. This CDR3 has 15 residues. V lost 1 base and J lost 3, with 10 bases in between. CDR1 and CDR2 from the germline V gene are KGHSH and LQKENI. The CDR3 DNA reads as TGTGCCAGCTCACCACGGCAGGCACTCTACAATGAGCAGTTCTTC. Protein product: CASSPRQALYNEQFF.

This chain's CDR3 is CASSRQGISYEQYF. Written as DNA, the CDR3 is TGTGCCAGCAGTCGACAGGGGATCTCCTACGAGCAGTACTTC. This chain connects TRBV6-1 to TRBJ2-7; 8 positions agree with TRBD1. The V gene's germline CDR1 is MNHNS and CDR2 SASEGT. With 5 bases clipped from V and 0 bases from J, the junction kept 3 bases outside the gene matches. The CDR3 has 14 residues.

This chain connects TRBV4-1 to TRBJ2-3; 16 bases line up with TRBD2. The J segment lost 3 bases and the V segment lost 3 bases, leaving 3 bases of the junction unmatched. The CDR3 is 17 amino acids. The germline V gene encodes CDR1 MGHRA and CDR2 YSYEKL. CDR3 nucleotide sequence: TGCGCCAGCAGCCAGGGACTAGCGGGGGGGCTGACAGATACGCAGTATTTT. Translated: CASSQGLAGGLTDTQYF.

This clone was found a few times. The rearrangement uses TRBV6-5 and TRBJ1-3, with D unresolved. CDR1 is MNHEY, CDR2 SVGAGI, per germline. Deletions cut 6 bases from V and 0 bases from J, with 12 bases between. The CDR3 runs 15 residues. The chain's CDR3 is CASSTYEVSGNTIYF. The CDR3 nucleotides read TGTGCCAGCAGCACCTATGAAGTCTCTGGAAACACCATATATTTT.

The gene calls are TRBV6-1 and TRBJ1-5, with TRBD1 matching 7 bases. This CDR3 contains 15 residues. V trimming: 5 bases; J trimming: 4 bases; junction bases outside the gene matches: 8. The V gene's germline CDR1 is MNHNS and CDR2 SASEGT. The CDR3 DNA sequence: TGTGCCAGCAGTAAACAGGGGAGGTCTAATCAGCCCCAGCATTTT. Protein sequence: CASSKQGRSNQPQHF.

The chain has TRBV7-6 and TRBJ2-1; TRBD2 matches at 8 bases. V gave up 0 bases and J gave up 6 bases; unmatched junction bases: 7. Germline CDR1 and CDR2: SGHVS and FNYEAQ. The CDR3 covers 16 residues. The CDR3 reads CASSLASGGWSNEQFF. The CDR3 DNA follows: TGTGCCAGCAGCTTAGCGTCGGGGGGGTGGAGCAATGAGCAGTTCTTC.

Concerning this clone itself: In the same sample, other DNA sequences code for this CDR3. The chain uses TRBV9 and TRBJ1-6; TRBD1 matches at 7 bases. The CDR3 contains 16 residues. The junction had 9 bases not matched to a gene; V was cut back by 0 bases and J by 9 bases. Germline loops: CDR1 SGDLS, CDR2 YYNGEE. In nucleotides, the CDR3 is TGTGCCAGCAGCGTAGAAGGGCAGGGGGTGGGTTCACCCCTCCACTTT. Translation gives CASSVEGQGVGSPLHF.

This chain uses TRBV5-1 with TRBJ1-2, with 8 bases aligning to TRBD1. Germline CDR1 reads SGHRS; CDR2 reads YFSETQ. CDR3 length: 13 amino acids. V dropped 4 bases and J dropped 4; count of bases not matched to a gene: 3. The CDR3 coding sequence is TGCGCCAGCAGCCCACAGGGGGGCTATGGCTACACCTTC. It yields the protein CASSPQGGYGYTF.

This chain joins TRBV6-6 and TRBJ1-6; 7 nucleotides match TRBD1. With 7 bases clipped from V and 5 bases from J, the junction kept 8 bases outside the gene matches. Germline V gene data show CDR1 as MNHNY and CDR2 as SVGAGI (reference sequence). The CDR3 loop spans 15 amino acids. Here the CDR3 DNA reads TGTGCCAGCACCGAACAGGGACAGAATAATTCACCCCTCCACTTT. This gives the protein CASTEQGQNNSPLHF.

The chain is built from TRBV2 and TRBJ2-7; 9 bases agree with TRBD2. Germline V gene lookup returns CDR1 SNHLY and CDR2 FYNNEI. The CDR3 contains 15 residues. V trimming: 4 bases; J trimming: 3 bases; junction bases outside the gene matches: 7. In nucleotides, the CDR3 is TGTGCCAGCAGTGTCTCTAGCGGGGATTACTACGAGCAGTACTTC. Amino acid sequence: CASSVSSGDYYEQYF.

The rearrangement uses TRBV28 and TRBJ2-5, with 15 bases lining up with TRBD2. The CDR3 contains 18 residues. V lost 7 bases and J lost 1; bases outside the gene matches: 10. The V gene's germline CDR1 is MDHEN and CDR2 SYDVKM. CDR3 coding DNA: TGTGCCAGCACCACTTGGACTAGCGGGGGGGCCCGCCAAGAGACCCAGTACTTC. Protein: CASTTWTSGGARQETQYF.

The chain has TRBV19 and TRBJ1-2; no clear D. The CDR3 loop spans 11 amino acids. Germline CDR1 is LNHDA and CDR2 is SQIVND (reference sequence). The V end was cut by 5 bases, the J end by 7 bases, with 8 bases between. The CDR3 region has the DNA TGTGCCAGTAGTCTTCCGAGTGGCTACACCTTC. This translates into CASSLPSGYTF.

The genes are TRBV2 and TRBJ2-7, with 10 bases aligning to TRBD2. The CDR3 sequence is 14 residues long. Germline values: CDR1 SNHLY, CDR2 FYNNEI. The ends lost 6 bases at V and 1 base at J; junction bases unmatched: 3. The CDR3 loop reads CASSQLAGSYEQYF. The CDR3 bases are TGTGCCAGCAGCCAACTAGCGGGGTCCTACGAGCAGTACTTC.